This T cell receptor beta chain was profiled in a study of OX40 agonist ivuxolimab in advanced cancers. From germline, CDR1 is SGHAT and CDR2 FQNNGV. Trimming cost V 7 bases and J 1 base; bases outside gene matches: 12. The CDR3 runs 19 residues. Measured with immunoSEQ multiplex PCR; TCRdb has only the in-frame clones, and not every one. Found here are about 60,000 clones, approximately 90% of them singletons; the top ten hold around 1.7%. The receptor's source is an adult with an advanced solid tumor such as melanoma, head and neck, liver or kidney cancer. Sample: CD4+ or CD8+ T cells sorted from blood, taken in a trial of the OX40 agonist ivuxolimab. The rearrangement uses TRBV11-2 and TRBJ2-3; TRBD2 agrees at 15 bases. The chain's CDR3 is CASKRAVGLAGGGTDTQYF. The CDR3 DNA reads as TGTGCCAGCAAAAGGGCAGTGGGACTAGCGGGAGGCGGCACAGATACGCAGTATTTT. Looking up the rest from reference TRBV11-2 and TRBJ2-3 gives the full variable domain: EAGVAQSPRYKIIEKRQSVAFWCNPISGHATLYWYQQILGQGPKLLIQFQNNGVVDDSQLPKDRFSAERLKGVDSTLKIQPAKLEDSAVYLCASKRAVGLAGGGTDTQYFGPGTRLTVL.